These T cell receptor beta chains were read from a single sample in a study of early T cells in non-severe SARS-CoV-2 infection. TCRdb used MiXCR to reprocess the 5' RACE reads, holding one entry per CDR3 protein. Found here are about 20,000 distinct CDR3 sequences, about 3.7% of them singletons; the top ten hold around 5.5%. Sequencing used whole blood. Every receptor here comes from an adult who was a healthcare worker with PCR-confirmed SARS-CoV-2 infection or an uninfected control (not recorded which). CDR3s include the opening cysteine and the closing phenylalanine or tryptophan. Fields, in order: V gene, D gene, J gene, clone size, CDR3 DNA, CDR3 protein. A D gene is named only where the DNA matches it firmly. Rows give clone size only sometimes, using once, few, many, or a class for an expanded clone.

v_gene: TRBV12-3/TRBV12-4; d_gene: NA; j_gene: TRBJ1-1; abundance: many; CDR3nt: TGTGCCAGCAGTACCTTGACAGGCCCTATGAACACTGAAGCTTTCTTT; CDR3aa: CASSTLTGPMNTEAFF
v_gene: TRBV11-2; d_gene: NA; j_gene: TRBJ2-5; abundance: many; CDR3nt: TGTGCCAGCAGCACAGGGTACAGGGAGGAGACCCAGTACTTC; CDR3aa: CASSTGYREETQYF
v_gene: TRBV13; d_gene: TRBD2; j_gene: TRBJ2-1; abundance: medium-sized; CDR3nt: TGTGCCAGCAGCTTAGCCTTACCCTTTTATAACACTAGCGGAAGTCTTAAAAGTGACAATGAGCAGTTCTTC; CDR3aa: CASSLALPFYNTSGSLKSDNEQFF
v_gene: TRBV5-5; d_gene: TRBD2; j_gene: TRBJ2-5; abundance: few; CDR3nt: TGTGCCAGCAGCTTTAGCGGGAGGAGAGAGACCCAGTACTTC; CDR3aa: CASSFSGRRETQYF
v_gene: TRBV11-1; d_gene: TRBD1; j_gene: TRBJ1-2; abundance: few; CDR3nt: TGTGCCAGCAGCTCGACAGGGAAAAGAAGCTATGGCTACACCTTC; CDR3aa: CASSSTGKRSYGYTF
v_gene: TRBV2; d_gene: NA; j_gene: TRBJ2-7; abundance: many; CDR3nt: TGTGCCAATACAGGGAGCAACGAGCAGTACTTC; CDR3aa: CANTGSNEQYF
v_gene: TRBV11-2; d_gene: NA; j_gene: TRBJ2-7; abundance: few; CDR3nt: TGTGCCAGCAGCTTACGGGGCGGGAATACCTACGAGCAGTACTTC; CDR3aa: CASSLRGGNTYEQYF
v_gene: TRBV12-3/TRBV12-4; d_gene: NA; j_gene: TRBJ2-5; abundance: many; CDR3nt: TGTGCCAGCAGTTTAGCGAGAGAGACCCAGTACTTC; CDR3aa: CASSLARETQYF
v_gene: TRBV7-9; d_gene: NA; j_gene: TRBJ2-1; abundance: few; CDR3nt: TGTGCCAGCAGCTTCGAGGGGTTTCACAATGAGCAGTTCTTC; CDR3aa: CASSFEGFHNEQFF
v_gene: TRBV27; d_gene: NA; j_gene: TRBJ2-7; abundance: many; CDR3nt: TGTGCCAGCAGTTTAAGTCCGGTGAGCGAGCAGTACTTC; CDR3aa: CASSLSPVSEQYF
v_gene: TRBV4-1; d_gene: NA; j_gene: TRBJ2-3; abundance: many; CDR3nt: TGCGCCAGCAGCCAAGCCCCGTCGACTAGCACAGATACGCAGTATTTT; CDR3aa: CASSQAPSTSTDTQYF
v_gene: TRBV7-9; d_gene: TRBD1; j_gene: TRBJ2-4; abundance: many; CDR3nt: TGTGCCAGCAGCTTAGACAGGGGGCCAAGGGTTCAGTACTTC; CDR3aa: CASSLDRGPRVQYF
v_gene: TRBV11-3; d_gene: NA; j_gene: TRBJ1-5; abundance: many; CDR3nt: TGTGCCAGCAGCTTAGGTTCAGGGAGCGGCCAGCCCCAGCATTTT; CDR3aa: CASSLGSGSGQPQHF
v_gene: TRBV5-1; d_gene: TRBD1; j_gene: TRBJ1-2; abundance: many; CDR3nt: TGCGCCAGCAGATCGACAGGGACTGACTATGGCTACACCTTC; CDR3aa: CASRSTGTDYGYTF
v_gene: TRBV7-2; d_gene: NA; j_gene: TRBJ2-2; abundance: NA; CDR3nt: TGTGCCAGCAGCTTATTTGCTCTAGAGCCCGGGGAGCTGTTTTTT; CDR3aa: CASSLFALEPGELFF
v_gene: TRBV7-8; d_gene: TRBD2; j_gene: TRBJ2-5; abundance: medium-sized; CDR3nt: TGTGCCAGCAGCCCCACCGGGACTAGCGGGAGTAGGTTAAAGACCCAGTACTTC; CDR3aa: CASSPTGTSGSRLKTQYF
v_gene: TRBV4-3; d_gene: NA; j_gene: TRBJ1-1; abundance: many; CDR3nt: TGCGCCAGCAGCCAAGATTTAGGGGGTGCAGCTTTCTTT; CDR3aa: CASSQDLGGAAFF
v_gene: TRBV18; d_gene: NA; j_gene: TRBJ2-7; abundance: NA; CDR3nt: TGTGCCAGCTCACCGCTGCTCACTGGAGCTGGTGAGCAGTACTTC; CDR3aa: CASSPLLTGAGEQYF
v_gene: TRBV29-1; d_gene: NA; j_gene: TRBJ1-5; abundance: many; CDR3nt: TGCAGCCCGGGGACCATTAACCAGCCCCAGCATTTT; CDR3aa: CSPGTINQPQHF
v_gene: TRBV12-3/TRBV12-4; d_gene: TRBD1; j_gene: TRBJ2-5; abundance: NA; CDR3nt: TGTGCCAGCAGTTTATCGGACAGGGTTTCGAAAGAGACCCAGTACTTC; CDR3aa: CASSLSDRVSKETQYF
v_gene: TRBV14; d_gene: NA; j_gene: TRBJ2-1; abundance: few; CDR3nt: TGTGCCAGCAGCCAAGATTGGGTACTCAATGAGCAGTTCTTC; CDR3aa: CASSQDWVLNEQFF
v_gene: TRBV7-8; d_gene: TRBD2; j_gene: TRBJ2-1; abundance: many; CDR3nt: TGTGCCAGCAGCTACGCCGGGACTAGCGGCAATGAGCAGTTCTTC; CDR3aa: CASSYAGTSGNEQFF
v_gene: TRBV7-2; d_gene: NA; j_gene: TRBJ2-3; abundance: many; CDR3nt: TGTGCCAGCAGCTTAGGAGGAAACACAGATACGCAGTATTTT; CDR3aa: CASSLGGNTDTQYF
v_gene: TRBV27; d_gene: NA; j_gene: TRBJ1-1; abundance: many; CDR3nt: TGTGCCAGCATCAAGGAGGGTGGGCTGGTCACTGAAGCTTTCTTT; CDR3aa: CASIKEGGLVTEAFF
v_gene: TRBV9; d_gene: TRBD2; j_gene: TRBJ2-5; abundance: many; CDR3nt: TGTGCCAGCAGCGGGGGTCTAGCGGGGGAAGAGACCCAGTACTTC; CDR3aa: CASSGGLAGEETQYF
v_gene: TRBV11-2; d_gene: NA; j_gene: TRBJ2-1; abundance: medium-sized; CDR3nt: TGTGCCAGCAGCTTAGGCTACCGGAATGAGCAGTTCTTC; CDR3aa: CASSLGYRNEQFF
v_gene: TRBV19; d_gene: TRBD1; j_gene: TRBJ1-1; abundance: NA; CDR3nt: TGTGCCAGTGGCCACAGGGGGCTGGATATGAACACTGAAGCTTTCTTT; CDR3aa: CASGHRGLDMNTEAFF
v_gene: TRBV24-1; d_gene: NA; j_gene: TRBJ2-3; abundance: many; CDR3nt: TGTGCCACCAGTGATTTGAAGGGGCAGGGCCCAGATACGCAGTATTTT; CDR3aa: CATSDLKGQGPDTQYF
v_gene: TRBV7-9; d_gene: NA; j_gene: TRBJ2-3; abundance: many; CDR3nt: TGTGCCAGCAGCTTGCGCCCCAGTAGGGGAGTGGGAACAGATACGCAGTATTTT; CDR3aa: CASSLRPSRGVGTDTQYF
v_gene: TRBV7-2; d_gene: TRBD1; j_gene: TRBJ1-5; abundance: medium-sized; CDR3nt: TGTGCCAGCAGCCTGCAAGGGACAGGGAGCAATCAGCCCCAGCATTTT; CDR3aa: CASSLQGTGSNQPQHF
v_gene: TRBV20-1; d_gene: NA; j_gene: TRBJ2-7; abundance: medium-sized; CDR3nt: TGCAGTGCGGCACCTGTGGTGTCAGGCTACGAGCAGTACTTC; CDR3aa: CSAAPVVSGYEQYF
v_gene: TRBV2; d_gene: TRBD2; j_gene: TRBJ2-2; abundance: many; CDR3nt: TGTGCCAGCACTCGAGCGGGAGCCTCGAACACCGGGGAGCTGTTTTTT; CDR3aa: CASTRAGASNTGELFF
v_gene: TRBV4-1; d_gene: NA; j_gene: TRBJ2-1; abundance: many; CDR3nt: TGCGCCAGCAGCCAAGATCTGGGTCAGGGAAATGAGCAGTTCTTC; CDR3aa: CASSQDLGQGNEQFF
v_gene: TRBV19; d_gene: NA; j_gene: TRBJ1-5; abundance: many; CDR3nt: TGTGCCAGTAGTATCGACAGTAGCAATCAGCCCCAGCATTTT; CDR3aa: CASSIDSSNQPQHF
v_gene: TRBV7-2; d_gene: TRBD1; j_gene: TRBJ1-2; abundance: few; CDR3nt: TGTGCCAGCAGCCAGGGCCCGGACAGGAGAAACTATGGCTACACCTTC; CDR3aa: CASSQGPDRRNYGYTF
v_gene: TRBV6-6; d_gene: TRBD1; j_gene: TRBJ1-6; abundance: medium-sized; CDR3nt: TGTGCCAGCAGTGGGACAGGGGGCGTCCATAATTCACCCCTCCACTTT; CDR3aa: CASSGTGGVHNSPLHF
v_gene: TRBV4-3; d_gene: NA; j_gene: TRBJ2-7; abundance: many; CDR3nt: TGCGCCAGCAGCCAAGATCTCGGGGATCCCTACGAGCAGTACTTC; CDR3aa: CASSQDLGDPYEQYF
v_gene: TRBV20-1; d_gene: NA; j_gene: TRBJ1-1; abundance: medium-sized; CDR3nt: TGCAGTGCTAAGGCTTCTGCGATGAACACTGAAGCTTTCTTT; CDR3aa: CSAKASAMNTEAFF
v_gene: TRBV27; d_gene: NA; j_gene: TRBJ1-5; abundance: many; CDR3nt: TGTGCCAGCAGTTTAGTCGGCGGTGGCAATAGCAATCAGCCCCAGCATTTT; CDR3aa: CASSLVGGGNSNQPQHF
v_gene: TRBV20-1; d_gene: TRBD2; j_gene: TRBJ2-6; abundance: medium-sized; CDR3nt: TGCAGTGCTAGTAGCGGGGTCTCTGGGGCCAACGTCCTGACTTTC; CDR3aa: CSASSGVSGANVLTF
v_gene: TRBV6-6; d_gene: TRBD2; j_gene: TRBJ2-7; abundance: few; CDR3nt: TGTGCCACACGACTAGCGGGGGGATACGAGCAGTACTTC; CDR3aa: CATRLAGGYEQYF
v_gene: TRBV4-1; d_gene: TRBD1; j_gene: TRBJ1-4; abundance: many; CDR3nt: TGCGCCAGCAGCCGGACAGGGTCTAATGAAAAACTGTTTTTT; CDR3aa: CASSRTGSNEKLFF
v_gene: TRBV7-9; d_gene: TRBD1; j_gene: TRBJ2-7; abundance: many; CDR3nt: TGTGCCAGCAGCTTCTGGGCAGGGGGCGATTCCGAGCAGTACTTC; CDR3aa: CASSFWAGGDSEQYF
v_gene: TRBV6-1; d_gene: NA; j_gene: TRBJ1-1; abundance: many; CDR3nt: TGTGCCAGCAGTCCCCGGGACCCTAACACTGAAGCTTTCTTT; CDR3aa: CASSPRDPNTEAFF
v_gene: TRBV7-2; d_gene: NA; j_gene: TRBJ1-5; abundance: few; CDR3nt: TGTGCCAGCAGCTTCGAGTATAGCAATCAGCCCCAGCATTTT; CDR3aa: CASSFEYSNQPQHF
v_gene: TRBV18; d_gene: TRBD2; j_gene: TRBJ2-1; abundance: NA; CDR3nt: TGTGCCAGCTCACAAAGGACTAGCGGAGAAGTTCAGCAGTTCTTC; CDR3aa: CASSQRTSGEVQQFF
v_gene: TRBV28; d_gene: TRBD2; j_gene: TRBJ2-4; abundance: NA; CDR3nt: TGTGCCAGCAGTAGTTACGGGACTAGCGGGGGGCTATCCCCGAAGTACTTC; CDR3aa: CASSSYGTSGGLSPKYF
v_gene: TRBV5-6; d_gene: NA; j_gene: TRBJ1-1; abundance: NA; CDR3nt: TGTGCCAGCAGCGCTGGGGCAGGGCGCACTGAAGCTTTCTTT; CDR3aa: CASSAGAGRTEAFF
v_gene: TRBV7-2; d_gene: TRBD2; j_gene: TRBJ2-1; abundance: few; CDR3nt: TGTGCCAGCAGCCTAGCGGGAGTTGGCAATGAGCAGTTCTTC; CDR3aa: CASSLAGVGNEQFF
v_gene: TRBV5-1; d_gene: NA; j_gene: TRBJ2-3; abundance: many; CDR3nt: TGCGCCAGCTCAAGACACACAGATACGCAGTATTTT; CDR3aa: CASSRHTDTQYF
v_gene: TRBV19; d_gene: TRBD2; j_gene: TRBJ2-1; abundance: many; CDR3nt: TGTGCCAGTAGTAAGGTTTGGACTAGCGGGGGCAATGAGCAGTTCTTC; CDR3aa: CASSKVWTSGGNEQFF
v_gene: TRBV4-2; d_gene: TRBD2; j_gene: TRBJ2-7; abundance: many; CDR3nt: TGTGCCAGCAGCCAAGATATGACTAGCTCGAGCTCCTACGAGCAGTACTTC; CDR3aa: CASSQDMTSSSSYEQYF
v_gene: TRBV29-1; d_gene: NA; j_gene: TRBJ1-2; abundance: many; CDR3nt: TGCAGCGTTGTGGGACTCAACTATGGCTACACCTTC; CDR3aa: CSVVGLNYGYTF